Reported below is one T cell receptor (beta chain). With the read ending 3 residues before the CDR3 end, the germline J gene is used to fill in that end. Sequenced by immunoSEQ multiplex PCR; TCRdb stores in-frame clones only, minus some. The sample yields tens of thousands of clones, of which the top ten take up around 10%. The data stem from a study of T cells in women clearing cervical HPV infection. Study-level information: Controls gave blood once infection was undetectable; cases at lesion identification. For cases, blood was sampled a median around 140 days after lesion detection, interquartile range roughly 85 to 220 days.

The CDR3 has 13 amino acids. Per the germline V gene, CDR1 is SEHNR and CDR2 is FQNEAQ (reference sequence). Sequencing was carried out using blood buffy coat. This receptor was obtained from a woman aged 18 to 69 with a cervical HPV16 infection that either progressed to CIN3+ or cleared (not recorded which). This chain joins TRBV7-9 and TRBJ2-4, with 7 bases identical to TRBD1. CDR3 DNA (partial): TGTGCCAGCAGCTTAACAGGGGTTGGTGGT. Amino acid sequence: CASSLTGVGG. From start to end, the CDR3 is CASSLTGVGGQYF.